The present T cell receptor beta chain was sequenced within a study of cytomegalovirus exposure and HLA in healthy donors. Study details: As an earlier analysis found, 150 million to 200 million T cells yielded about 100 million unique TCR beta sequences. The study's findings and limits: TCR beta V- and J-gene trimming was later associated with a missense DCLRE1C variant. A previous analysis found most TCR beta V segments productive roughly 87% or roughly 30% of the time.

Comments on this clone: The antigen remains undetermined.

Deletions cut 4 bases from V and 4 bases from J, with 16 bases between. This CDR3 is 15 amino acids long. Germline V lookup: CDR1 SGHTA, CDR2 FQGNSA. Both 60 Vbeta primers and 13 Jbeta primers went into the PCR. Assay used: immunoSEQ multiplex PCR; TCRdb lists only in-frame clones, some missing. The table records roughly 200,000 clones, 75% to 90% of them present only once. The receptor's source is a woman under 30 in good health and CMV-seronegative. The chain combines TRBV7-2 with TRBJ1-2; TRBD1 might be the D (5 bases). Sample: PBMCs. The CDR3 loop reads CASSSGGRGRYGYTF. CDR3 nucleotides: TGTGCCAGCAGCTCCGGGGGACGGGGCCGCTATGGCTACACCTTC.